The rows below give T cell receptor beta chains drawn from one sample of a study of T cell responses to AZD1222 COVID-19 vaccine. Profiled with immunoSEQ multiplex PCR; TCRdb holds only in-frame clones, not every one. This table holds 250,000 to 300,000 clones, 94% found once. The sample was peripheral blood, taken 28 days after the second AZD1222 dose. The receptors derive from an adult who received the AZD1222 COVID-19 vaccine. Each CDR3 is given with its conserved first and last residue. The order of the fields is V gene, CDR3 protein.

v_call: TRBV18; cdr3_aa: CASSLGLLGTDTQYF
v_call: TRBV4-2; cdr3_aa: CASSPSGTSNYGYTF
v_call: TRBV3-1/TRBV3-2; cdr3_aa: CASSQVHRQGREETQYF
v_call: TRBV5-1; cdr3_aa: CASSAQGGTDTQYF
v_call: TRBV12-3/TRBV12-4; cdr3_aa: CASSLEGRETQYF
v_call: TRBV9; cdr3_aa: CASSVGDSYEQYF
v_call: TRBV18; cdr3_aa: CASSNRNTGELFF
v_call: TRBV11-2; cdr3_aa: CASRPDGYDKQYF
v_call: TRBV28; cdr3_aa: CASSSIQGHEQFF
v_call: TRBV20-1; cdr3_aa: CSARFSYGYTF
v_call: TRBV4-1; cdr3_aa: CASSRSEQNSGNTIYF
v_call: TRBV15; cdr3_aa: CATSGGLAGLRGEQYF
v_call: TRBV6-5; cdr3_aa: CASRRQKNTEAFF
v_call: TRBV7-3; cdr3_aa: CASSVGPQGTYEQYF
v_call: TRBV6-6; cdr3_aa: CASSPRVGVHYEQYF
v_call: TRBV6-5; cdr3_aa: CASKAGGGEQYF
v_call: TRBV7-8; cdr3_aa: CASSSGISNYGYTF
v_call: TRBV18; cdr3_aa: CASSPRHEQYF
v_call: TRBV7-2; cdr3_aa: CASSLASGTSGSEQFF
v_call: TRBV7-2; cdr3_aa: CASSLVGSVYNEQFF
v_call: TRBV6-2/TRBV6-3; cdr3_aa: CASSYRADTIYF
v_call: TRBV19; cdr3_aa: CASFDRAGETQYF
v_call: TRBV29-1; cdr3_aa: CSTRAGATDTQYF
v_call: TRBV5-4; cdr3_aa: CASSDLRQGSYNEQFF
v_call: TRBV6-6; cdr3_aa: CASRKTGKEGNEKLFF
v_call: TRBV7-8; cdr3_aa: CASSLGRGPRETQYF
v_call: TRBV12-3/TRBV12-4; cdr3_aa: CASSPVNQPQHF
v_call: TRBV20-1; cdr3_aa: CSASRQGGEKLFF
v_call: TRBV5-5; cdr3_aa: CASSGWEDQPQHF
v_call: TRBV28; cdr3_aa: CASSISRTLYTQYF
v_call: TRBV5-1; cdr3_aa: CASSFDSLYGYTF
v_call: TRBV2; cdr3_aa: CASRIGQAGYEQYF
v_call: TRBV6-5; cdr3_aa: CASKSGSSYNSPLHF
v_call: TRBV28; cdr3_aa: CASKGLSYEQYF
v_call: TRBV6-6; cdr3_aa: CASSLRQPFLSGANVLTF
v_call: TRBV28; cdr3_aa: CASRLLNTEAFF
v_call: TRBV5-1; cdr3_aa: CASSHGQGAYGYTF
v_call: TRBV5-1; cdr3_aa: CASSFGGRHTGELFF
v_call: TRBV28; cdr3_aa: CASSLGSGNYGYTF